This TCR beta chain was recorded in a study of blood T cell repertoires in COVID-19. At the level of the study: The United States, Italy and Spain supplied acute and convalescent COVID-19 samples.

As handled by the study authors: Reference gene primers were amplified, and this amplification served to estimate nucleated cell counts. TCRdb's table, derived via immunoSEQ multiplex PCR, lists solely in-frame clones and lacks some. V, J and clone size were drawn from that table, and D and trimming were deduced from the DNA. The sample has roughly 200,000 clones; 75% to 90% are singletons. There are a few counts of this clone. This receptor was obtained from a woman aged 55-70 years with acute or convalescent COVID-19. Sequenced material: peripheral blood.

CDR3: CASSYAGTYEQYF. Written as DNA, the CDR3 is TGTGCCAGCAGTTACGCAGGTACCTACGAGCAGTACTTC. The gene calls are TRBV6-6 and TRBJ2-7; D remains ambiguous. V was clipped by 2 bases and J by 2 bases, with 7 bases between them. Germline loops: CDR1 MNHNY, CDR2 SVGAGI (reference sequence). The length of the CDR3 is 13 residues.